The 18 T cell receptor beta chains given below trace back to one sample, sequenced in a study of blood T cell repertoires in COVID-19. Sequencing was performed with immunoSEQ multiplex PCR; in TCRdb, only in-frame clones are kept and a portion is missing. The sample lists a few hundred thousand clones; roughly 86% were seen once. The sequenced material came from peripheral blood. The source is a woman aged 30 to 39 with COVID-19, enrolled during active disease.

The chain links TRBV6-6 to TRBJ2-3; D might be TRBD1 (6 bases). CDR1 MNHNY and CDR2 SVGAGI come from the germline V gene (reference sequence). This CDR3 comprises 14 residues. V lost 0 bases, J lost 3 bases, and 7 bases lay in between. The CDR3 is CASSYSDRTDTQYF. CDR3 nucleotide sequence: TGTGCCAGCAGTTACTCCGACAGGACAGATACGCAGTATTTT.

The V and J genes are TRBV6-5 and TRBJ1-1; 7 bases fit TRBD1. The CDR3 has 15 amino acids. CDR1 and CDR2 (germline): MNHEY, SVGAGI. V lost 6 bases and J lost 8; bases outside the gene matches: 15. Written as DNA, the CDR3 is TGTGCCAGCAGCCCGGGGGACAGCGGGTTCACCGAAGCTTTCTTT. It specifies CASSPGDSGFTEAFF.

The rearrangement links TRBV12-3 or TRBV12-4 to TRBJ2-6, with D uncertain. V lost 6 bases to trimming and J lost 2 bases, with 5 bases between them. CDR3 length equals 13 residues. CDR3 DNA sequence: TGTGCCAGCAGCCAAACTGGGGCCAACGTCCTGACTTTC. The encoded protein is CASSQTGANVLTF.

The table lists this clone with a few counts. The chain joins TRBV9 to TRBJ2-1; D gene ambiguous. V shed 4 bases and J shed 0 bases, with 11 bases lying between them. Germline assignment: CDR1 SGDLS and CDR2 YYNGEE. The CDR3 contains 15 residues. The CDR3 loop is CASSPSRSSYNEQFF. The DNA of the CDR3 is TGTGCCAGCAGCCCAAGTAGGAGCTCCTACAATGAGCAGTTCTTC.

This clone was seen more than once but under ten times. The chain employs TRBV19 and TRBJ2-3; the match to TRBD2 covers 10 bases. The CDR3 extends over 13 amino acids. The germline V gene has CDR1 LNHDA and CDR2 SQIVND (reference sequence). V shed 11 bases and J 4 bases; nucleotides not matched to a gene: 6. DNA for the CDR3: TGTGCCGAGGGACTAGCGCCTTCAGATACGCAGTATTTT. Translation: CAEGLAPSDTQYF.

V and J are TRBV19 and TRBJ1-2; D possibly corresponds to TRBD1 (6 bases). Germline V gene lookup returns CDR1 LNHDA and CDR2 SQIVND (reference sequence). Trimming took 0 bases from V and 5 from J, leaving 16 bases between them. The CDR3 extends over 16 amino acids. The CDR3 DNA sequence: TGTGCCAGTAGTATAGACGACCCAGGGGCTCGGTATGGCTACACCTTC. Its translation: CASSIDDPGARYGYTF.

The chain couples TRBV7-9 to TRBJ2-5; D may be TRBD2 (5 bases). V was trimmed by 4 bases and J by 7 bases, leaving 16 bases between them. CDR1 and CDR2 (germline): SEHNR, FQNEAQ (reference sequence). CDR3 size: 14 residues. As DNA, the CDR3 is TGTGCCAGCAGCTCTGATGGGATTGGAGGGACCCAGTACTTC. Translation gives CASSSDGIGGTQYF.

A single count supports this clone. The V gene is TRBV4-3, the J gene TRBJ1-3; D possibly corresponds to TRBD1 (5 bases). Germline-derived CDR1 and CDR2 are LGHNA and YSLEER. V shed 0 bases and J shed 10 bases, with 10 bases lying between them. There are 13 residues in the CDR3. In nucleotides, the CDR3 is TGCGCCAGCAGCCAAGATCGAAGGGGAACCATATATTTT. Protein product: CASSQDRRGTIYF.

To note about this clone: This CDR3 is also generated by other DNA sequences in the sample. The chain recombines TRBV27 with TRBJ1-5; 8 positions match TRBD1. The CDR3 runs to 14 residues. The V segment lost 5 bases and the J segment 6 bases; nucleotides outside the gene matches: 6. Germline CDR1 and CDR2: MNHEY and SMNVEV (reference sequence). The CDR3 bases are TGTGCCAGCAGTCCCTTTACAGGGGGTCAGCCCCAGCATTTT. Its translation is CASSPFTGGQPQHF.

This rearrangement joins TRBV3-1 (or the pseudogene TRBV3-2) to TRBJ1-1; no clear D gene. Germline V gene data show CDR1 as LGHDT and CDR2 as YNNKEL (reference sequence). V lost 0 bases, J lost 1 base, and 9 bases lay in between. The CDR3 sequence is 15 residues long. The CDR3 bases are TGTGCCAGCAGCCAAGATTTTGGGCAGAACACTGAAGCTTTCTTT. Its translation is CASSQDFGQNTEAFF.

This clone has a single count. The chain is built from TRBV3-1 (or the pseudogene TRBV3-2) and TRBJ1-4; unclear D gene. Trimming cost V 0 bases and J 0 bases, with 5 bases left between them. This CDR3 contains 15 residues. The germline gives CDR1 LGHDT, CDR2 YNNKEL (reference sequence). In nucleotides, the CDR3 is TGTGCCAGCAGCCAAGACTTTGCAACTAATGAAAAACTGTTTTTT. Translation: CASSQDFATNEKLFF.

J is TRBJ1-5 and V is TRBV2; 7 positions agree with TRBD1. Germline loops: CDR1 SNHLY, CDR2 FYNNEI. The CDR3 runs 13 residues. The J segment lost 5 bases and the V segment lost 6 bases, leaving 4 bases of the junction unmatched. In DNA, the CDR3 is TGTGCCAGCAGCCGGGACAGATATCAGCCCCAGCATTTT. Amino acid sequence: CASSRDRYQPQHF.

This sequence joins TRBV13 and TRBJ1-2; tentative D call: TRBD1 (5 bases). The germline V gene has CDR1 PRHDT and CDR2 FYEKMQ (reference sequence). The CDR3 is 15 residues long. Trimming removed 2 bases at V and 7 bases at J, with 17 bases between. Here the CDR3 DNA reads TGTGCCAGCAGCTTAAGCCGACGGGGGTTGGGTGGCTACACCTTC. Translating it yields CASSLSRRGLGGYTF.

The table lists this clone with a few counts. CDR3 protein: CASSLVDRGISPLHF. The CDR3 nucleotides are TGCGCCAGCAGCTTGGTGGACAGGGGGATTTCACCCCTCCACTTT. This rearrangement joins TRBV5-1 to TRBJ1-6, with 10 bases fitting TRBD1. The CDR3 sequence is 15 residues long. CDR1 is SGHRS, CDR2 YFSETQ, per germline. V gave up 0 bases and J gave up 9 bases; unmatched junction bases: 3.

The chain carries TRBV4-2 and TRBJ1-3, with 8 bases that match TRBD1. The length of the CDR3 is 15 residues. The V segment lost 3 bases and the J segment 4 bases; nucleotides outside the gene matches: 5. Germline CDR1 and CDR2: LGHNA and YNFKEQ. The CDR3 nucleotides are TGTGCCAGCAGCCAGATTCAGGGGGCAGGAAACACCATATATTTT. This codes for CASSQIQGAGNTIYF.

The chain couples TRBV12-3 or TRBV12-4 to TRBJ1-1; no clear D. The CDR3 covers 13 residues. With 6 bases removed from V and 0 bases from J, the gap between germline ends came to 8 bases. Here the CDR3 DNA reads TGTGCCAGCAGCCCTTCAGTGAACACTGAAGCTTTCTTT. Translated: CASSPSVNTEAFF.

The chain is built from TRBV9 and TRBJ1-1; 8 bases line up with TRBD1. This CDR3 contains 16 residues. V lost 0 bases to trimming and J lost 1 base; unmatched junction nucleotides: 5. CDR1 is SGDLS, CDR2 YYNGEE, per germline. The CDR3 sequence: CASSVVEGTGNTEAFF. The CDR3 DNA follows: TGTGCCAGCAGCGTAGTAGAAGGGACAGGGAACACTGAAGCTTTCTTT. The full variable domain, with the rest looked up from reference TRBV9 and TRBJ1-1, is DSGVTQTPKHLITATGQRVTLRCSPRSGDLSVYWYQQSLDQGLQFLIQYYNGEERAKGNILERFSAQQFPDLHSELNLSSLELGDSALYFCASSVVEGTGNTEAFFGQGTRLTVV.

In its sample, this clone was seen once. The CDR3 sequence: CASTSGVGETQYF. The CDR3 DNA is TGTGCCAGCACTAGCGGGGTGGGGGAGACCCAGTACTTC. This sequence joins TRBV3-1 (or the pseudogene TRBV3-2) and TRBJ2-5; 9 bases are shared with TRBD2. CDR3 length equals 13 residues. The junction had 5 bases not matched to a gene; V was cut back by 7 bases and J by 5 bases. CDR1 is LGHDT and CDR2 is YNNKEL in the germline V gene (reference sequence).